This record concerns one TCR beta chain sequence. This clonotype was recorded a few times. This clone's antigen is unknown. Base qualities are not recorded, but no much larger clone differs from it by a single base. V gives up 3 bases and J gives up 4 bases, and the segment between their germline ends measures 6 bases. Taken from the germline V gene (reference sequence), the CDR1 and CDR2 loops are GTSNPN and SVGIG. The CDR3, cysteine through phenylalanine, is 11 amino acids long. Only the CDR3 DNA is retained, 33 bases long and in frame from the first base. The TCR beta CDR3 regions were amplified from RNA transcripts. For the first round of RT-PCR on the TCR CDR3, the HTBI primer set was used together with the Qiagen OneStep RT-PCR kit. Libraries were constructed in a second round of multiplex PCR, after which size selection and purification were performed. Libraries were sequenced paired-end with 100 bp reads on an Illumina HiSeq2000. Concerning the study's data processing: SOAPnuke was used to process the raw data, throwing out any read that contained adapters or uncalled bases, had a mean Phred below 15, or lacked an exact constant-primer or identifier match. High-quality paired reads were merged with COPE v1.2.5, and unique nucleotide sequences were defined as clonotypes. Clonotypes were aligned to IMGT TRBV, TRBD and TRBJ reference segments using MiTCR v1.1. Analysis was restricted to V-J combinations with a frequency above 0.0001, which covered roughly 99% of repertoires. A TCS score was defined as the ratio of F50 (clonal expansion) to E x V (chaos), with BLOSUM62-based TCRdist applied between CDR3 peptides within each V-J. Welch's t-statistics and random forest reduced around 550 V-J features to 10 to 15, which were used in a naive Bayes classifier (R e1071). TCRdb itself trimmed the public reads at Q25 with fastp, ran MiXCR and retained productive beta chains. CDR3 protein duplicates are merged, each entry listing the most common genes and DNA. TCRdb, not the authors, supplied the V and J calls. The sample table records 250,000 to 400,000 distinct CDR3 sequences; approximately 15% of these occur just once. The top ten hold approximately 35% of the sample.

This sample is drawn from a study of T cells in Graves' hyperthyroidism and ophthalmopathy (dated by TCRdb to between 2018 and 2021). Regarding the complete study: Peripheral blood samples were taken at initial diagnosis, before any treatment was given. Thyroid tissue and blood T-cell repertoires from six Graves' hyperthyroidism patients were also compared in the study. An independent validation cohort of about 20 hyperthyroidism patients and approximately 16 patients who later progressed to ophthalmopathy tested prospective prediction of ophthalmopathy. To identify TCR V-J signatures that set the groups apart, the researchers used a discovery cohort of 90 to 100 patients, made up of 40 to 45 with Graves' ophthalmopathy and some 55 with stable Graves' hyperthyroidism. The roughly 100 discovery patients were randomly split 7:3 into training and test sets. The paper reports TCR Vbeta CDR3 sequencing of roughly 140 peripheral blood samples: 40 or so ophthalmopathy, about 75 hyperthyroidism and 17 progressor patients. Following sampling, methimazole starting at 30 mg daily was given to hyperthyroidism patients, and high-dose intravenous methylprednisolone was given to ophthalmopathy patients. Study-wide findings and limitations: Most expanded thyroid clonotypes (frequency above 0.001) were also found in blood, which suggests that blood repertoires may mirror thyroid immune responses. In cross-validation, a model built on a 13 V-J signature told ophthalmopathy apart from stable hyperthyroidism with 85% to 90% sensitivity and roughly 83% specificity, and in testing the same model reached 80%/75%. Sample size was not statistically predetermined, and blinding of investigators to group allocation was not performed. During validation, the model predicted progression to ophthalmopathy a median of approximately six months ahead of onset, with roughly 65% sensitivity and about 72% specificity.

Ophthalmopathy patients had moderately to severely active disease, Clinical Activity Score of at least 3, NOSPECS grade of at least 4, and duration under 3 months. The study excluded patients with uncontrolled infections, other autoimmune diseases, pregnancy or lactation. Diagnoses were established on the basis of clinical symptoms, serum thyroxine and TRAb, thyroid ultrasound, and orbital computed tomography. Ficoll-Paque density gradient centrifugation was used to isolate PBMCs from approximately 10 ml of fresh peripheral blood. Total RNA was extracted with Trizol reagent, and quality was checked on an Agilent 2100 Bioanalyzer.

The chain is assembled from TRBV30 and TRBJ1-1, with no reliable assignment of the D segment. This clonotype was obtained from a woman in her forties with Graves' ophthalmopathy. The specimen was blood. The CDR3 corresponds to CAWRLVTEAFF. The bases read TGTGCCTGGAGGTTGGTCACTGAAGCTTTCTTT.